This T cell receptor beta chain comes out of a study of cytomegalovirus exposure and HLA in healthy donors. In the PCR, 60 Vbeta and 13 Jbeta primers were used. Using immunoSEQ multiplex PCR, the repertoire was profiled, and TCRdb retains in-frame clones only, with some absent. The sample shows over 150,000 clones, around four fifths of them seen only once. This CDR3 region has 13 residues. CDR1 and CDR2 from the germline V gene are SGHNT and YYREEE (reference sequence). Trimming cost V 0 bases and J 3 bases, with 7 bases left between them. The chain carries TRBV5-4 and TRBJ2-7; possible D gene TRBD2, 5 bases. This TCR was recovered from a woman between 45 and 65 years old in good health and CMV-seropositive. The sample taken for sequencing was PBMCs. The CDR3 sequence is CASSLVGVYEQYF. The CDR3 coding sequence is TGTGCCAGCAGCTTGGTCGGGGTCTACGAGCAGTACTTC. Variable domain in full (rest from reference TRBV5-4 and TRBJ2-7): ETGVTQSPTHLIKTRGQQVTLRCSSQSGHNTVSWYQQALGQGPQFIFQYYREEENGRGNFPPRFSGLQFPNYSSELNVNALELDDSALYLCASSLVGVYEQYFGPGTRLTVT.